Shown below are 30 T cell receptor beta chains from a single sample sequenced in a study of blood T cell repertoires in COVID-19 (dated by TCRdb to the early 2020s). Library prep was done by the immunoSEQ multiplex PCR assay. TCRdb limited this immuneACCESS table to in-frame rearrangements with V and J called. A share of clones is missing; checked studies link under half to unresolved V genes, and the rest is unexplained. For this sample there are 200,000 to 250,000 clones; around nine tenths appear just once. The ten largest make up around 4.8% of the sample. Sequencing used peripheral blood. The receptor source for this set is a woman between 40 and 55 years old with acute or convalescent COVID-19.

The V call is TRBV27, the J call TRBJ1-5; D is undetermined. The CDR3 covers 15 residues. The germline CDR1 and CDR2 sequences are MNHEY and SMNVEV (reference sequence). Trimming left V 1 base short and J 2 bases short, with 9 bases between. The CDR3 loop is CASSLLGGGNQPQHF. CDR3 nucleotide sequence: TGTGCCAGCAGTTTATTGGGAGGCGGCAATCAGCCCCAGCATTTT.

CDR3 DNA sequence: TGTGCCAGCAGCTCGGACAGGGTAAACACCATATATTTT. It translates to CASSSDRVNTIYF. The chain couples TRBV7-9 to TRBJ1-3; 8 nucleotides agree with TRBD1. The CDR3 has 13 amino acids. Germline CDR1 SEHNR, CDR2 FQNEAQ (reference sequence). J was trimmed by 6 bases and V by 4 bases; bases with no gene match: 2.

The CDR3 region is CASSIAGTAYNSPLHF. The CDR3 DNA reads TGTGCCAGTAGTATTGCCGGGACAGCTTATAATTCACCCCTCCACTTT. The chain recombines TRBV19 with TRBJ1-6; 7 positions match TRBD1. Unmatched junction bases numbered 6, after V lost 3 bases and J lost 4 bases. There are 16 residues in the CDR3. Germline CDR1 and CDR2: LNHDA and SQIVND (reference sequence).

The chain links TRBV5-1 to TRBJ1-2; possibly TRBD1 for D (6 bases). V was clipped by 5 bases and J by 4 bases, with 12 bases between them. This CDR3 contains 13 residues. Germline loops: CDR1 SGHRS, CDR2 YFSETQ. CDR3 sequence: CASRTGQSYGYTF. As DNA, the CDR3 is TGCGCCAGCAGAACAGGGCAGAGCTATGGCTACACCTTC.

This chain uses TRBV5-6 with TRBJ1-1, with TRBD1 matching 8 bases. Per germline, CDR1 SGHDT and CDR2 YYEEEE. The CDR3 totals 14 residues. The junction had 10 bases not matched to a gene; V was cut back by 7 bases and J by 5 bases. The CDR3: CASGSGGPRTEAFF. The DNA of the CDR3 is TGTGCCAGCGGTTCAGGGGGCCCGAGGACTGAAGCTTTCTTT.

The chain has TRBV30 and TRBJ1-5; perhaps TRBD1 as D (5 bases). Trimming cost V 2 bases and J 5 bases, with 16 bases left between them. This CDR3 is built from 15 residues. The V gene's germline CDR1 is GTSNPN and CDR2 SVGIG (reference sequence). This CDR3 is CAWSIRTPRHQPQHF. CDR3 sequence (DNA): TGTGCCTGGAGTATTCGGACACCCCGGCATCAGCCCCAGCATTTT.

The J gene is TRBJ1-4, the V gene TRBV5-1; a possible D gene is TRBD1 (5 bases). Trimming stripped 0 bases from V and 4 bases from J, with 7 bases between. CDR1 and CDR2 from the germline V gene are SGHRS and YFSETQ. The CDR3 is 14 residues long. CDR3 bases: TGCGCCAGCAGCTTGGGACAGCTTAATGAAAAACTGTTTTTT. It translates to CASSLGQLNEKLFF.

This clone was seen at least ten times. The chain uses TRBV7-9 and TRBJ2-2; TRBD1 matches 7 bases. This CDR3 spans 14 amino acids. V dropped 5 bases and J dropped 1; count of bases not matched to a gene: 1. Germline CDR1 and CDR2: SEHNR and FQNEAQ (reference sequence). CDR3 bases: TGTGCCAGCAGCCGACAGGGGAACACCGGGGAGCTGTTTTTT. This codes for CASSRQGNTGELFF.

In nucleotides, the CDR3 is TGTGCCAGCAGCCAAGGGGACAGTAACTATGGCTACACCTTC. The encoded protein is CASSQGDSNYGYTF. The chain carries TRBV4-2 and TRBJ1-2, with TRBD1 identical over 7 bases. CDR1 LGHNA and CDR2 YNFKEQ come from the germline V gene. The CDR3 sequence is 14 residues long. V was clipped by 1 base and J by 1 base; unmatched bases: 0.

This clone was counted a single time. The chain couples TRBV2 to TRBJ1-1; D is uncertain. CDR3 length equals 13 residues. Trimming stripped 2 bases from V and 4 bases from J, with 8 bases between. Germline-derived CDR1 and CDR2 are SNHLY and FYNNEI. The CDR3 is CASSEREGTEAFF. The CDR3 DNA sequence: TGTGCCAGCAGTGAACGTGAGGGCACTGAAGCTTTCTTT.

CDR3 DNA sequence: TGCGCCAGCAGCCAAGATGTAACAGGTGGCTATGGCTACACCTTC. Protein product: CASSQDVTGGYGYTF. This chain uses TRBV4-1 with TRBJ1-2; tentatively, D is TRBD1 (5 bases). Trimming removed 0 bases at V and 4 bases at J, with 12 bases between. Germline CDR1 reads MGHRA; CDR2 reads YSYEKL. CDR3 length: 15 amino acids.

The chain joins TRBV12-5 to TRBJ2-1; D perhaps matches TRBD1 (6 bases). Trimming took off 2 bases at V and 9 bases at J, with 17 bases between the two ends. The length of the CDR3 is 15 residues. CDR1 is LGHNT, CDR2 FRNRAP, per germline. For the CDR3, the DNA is TGTGCTAGTGGTTTGTTCAGGGGTTTGGATATTGAGCAGTTCTTC. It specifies CASGLFRGLDIEQFF.

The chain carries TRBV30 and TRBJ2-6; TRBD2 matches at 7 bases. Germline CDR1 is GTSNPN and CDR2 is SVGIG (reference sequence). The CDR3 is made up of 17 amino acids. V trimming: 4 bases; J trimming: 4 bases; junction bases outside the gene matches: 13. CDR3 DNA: TGTGCCTGGACCCCCACGGGGGGTATAGTCGGGGCCAACGTCCTGACTTTC. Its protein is CAWTPTGGIVGANVLTF.

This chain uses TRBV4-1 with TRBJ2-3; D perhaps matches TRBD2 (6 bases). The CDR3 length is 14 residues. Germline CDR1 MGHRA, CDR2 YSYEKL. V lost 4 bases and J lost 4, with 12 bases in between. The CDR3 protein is CASSPPGLPDTQYF. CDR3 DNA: TGCGCCAGCAGCCCACCGGGACTTCCAGATACGCAGTATTTT.

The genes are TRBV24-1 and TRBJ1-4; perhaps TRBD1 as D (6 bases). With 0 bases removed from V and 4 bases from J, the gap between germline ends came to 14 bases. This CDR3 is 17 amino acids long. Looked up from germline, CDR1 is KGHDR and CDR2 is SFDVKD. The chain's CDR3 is CATSDLGGLRGNEKLFF. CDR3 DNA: TGTGCCACCAGTGATTTGGGGGGCCTCAGGGGTAATGAAAAACTGTTTTTT.

CDR3 DNA sequence: TGTGCCAGCAGTCTGGCACAGGACTATGGCTACACCTTC. It is translated as CASSLAQDYGYTF. This rearrangement joins TRBV27 to TRBJ1-2; TRBD1 might be the D (5 bases). CDR3 length: 13 amino acids. V was cut by 5 bases and J by 3 bases, with 10 bases left in between. Germline V gives CDR1 MNHEY, CDR2 SMNVEV (reference sequence).

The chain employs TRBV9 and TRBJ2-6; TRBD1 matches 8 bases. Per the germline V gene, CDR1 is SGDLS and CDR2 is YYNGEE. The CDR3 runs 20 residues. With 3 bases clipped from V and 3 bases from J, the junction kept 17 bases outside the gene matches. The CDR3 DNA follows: TGTGCCAGCAGCGGCTGGACGGTGGGACAGGACCGGCTTGGGGCCAACGTCCTGACTTTC. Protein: CASSGWTVGQDRLGANVLTF.

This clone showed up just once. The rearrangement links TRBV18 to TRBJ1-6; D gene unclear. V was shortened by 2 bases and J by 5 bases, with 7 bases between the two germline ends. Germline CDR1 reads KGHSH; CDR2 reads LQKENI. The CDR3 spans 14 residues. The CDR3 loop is CASSPETNNSPLHF. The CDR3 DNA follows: TGTGCCAGCTCACCAGAGACAAATAATTCACCCCTCCACTTT.

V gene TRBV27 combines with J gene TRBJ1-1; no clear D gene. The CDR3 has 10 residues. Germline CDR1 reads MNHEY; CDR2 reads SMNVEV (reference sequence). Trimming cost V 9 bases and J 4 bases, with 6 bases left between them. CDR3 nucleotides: TGTGCCAGATTCTCCACTGAAGCTTTCTTT. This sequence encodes CARFSTEAFF.

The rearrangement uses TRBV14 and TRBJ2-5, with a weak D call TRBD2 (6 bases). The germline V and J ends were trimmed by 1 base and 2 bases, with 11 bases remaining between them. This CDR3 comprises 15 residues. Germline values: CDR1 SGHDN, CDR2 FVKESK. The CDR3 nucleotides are TGTGCCAGCAGCCAAGGGGGACTCGGACAAGAGACCCAGTACTTC. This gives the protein CASSQGGLGQETQYF.

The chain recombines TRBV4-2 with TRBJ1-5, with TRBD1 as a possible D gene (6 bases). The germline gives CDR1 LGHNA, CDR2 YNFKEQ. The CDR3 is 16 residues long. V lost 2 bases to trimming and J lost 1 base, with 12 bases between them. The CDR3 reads CASSQPGQRSNQPQHF. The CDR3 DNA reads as TGTGCCAGCAGCCAACCCGGACAGAGAAGCAATCAGCCCCAGCATTTT.

CDR3 loop: CASEGQGHSYEQYV. In DNA form, the CDR3 reads TGTGCCAGCGAGGGACAGGGGCACTCCTACGAGCAGTACGTC. The rearrangement links TRBV6-5 to TRBJ2-7; 10 bases match TRBD1. V gave up 8 bases and J gave up 0 bases; unmatched junction bases: 4. Germline V gene sequence: CDR1 MNHEY, CDR2 SVGAGI. CDR3 length: 14 amino acids.

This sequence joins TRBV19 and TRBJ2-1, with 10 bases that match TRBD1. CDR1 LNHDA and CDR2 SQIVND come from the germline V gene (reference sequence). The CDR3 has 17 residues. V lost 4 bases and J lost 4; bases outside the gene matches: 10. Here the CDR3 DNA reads TGTGCCAGTAGTACCCCATGGACAGGGGGGGGTTACAATGAGCAGTTCTTC. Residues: CASSTPWTGGGYNEQFF.

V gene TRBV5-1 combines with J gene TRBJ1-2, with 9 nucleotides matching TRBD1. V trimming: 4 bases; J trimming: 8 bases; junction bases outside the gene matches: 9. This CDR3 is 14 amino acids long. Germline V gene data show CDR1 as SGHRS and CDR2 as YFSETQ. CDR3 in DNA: TGCGCCAGCAGCACGGACAGGGGTTTGAGCGGCTACACCTTC. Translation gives CASSTDRGLSGYTF.

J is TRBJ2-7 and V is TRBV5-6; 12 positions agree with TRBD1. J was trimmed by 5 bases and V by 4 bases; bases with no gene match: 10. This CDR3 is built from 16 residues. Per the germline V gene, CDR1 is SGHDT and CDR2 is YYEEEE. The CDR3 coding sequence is TGTGCCAGCAGCCCTCCCGGGACAGGGGGCTTCGACGAGCAGTACGTC. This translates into CASSPPGTGGFDEQYV.

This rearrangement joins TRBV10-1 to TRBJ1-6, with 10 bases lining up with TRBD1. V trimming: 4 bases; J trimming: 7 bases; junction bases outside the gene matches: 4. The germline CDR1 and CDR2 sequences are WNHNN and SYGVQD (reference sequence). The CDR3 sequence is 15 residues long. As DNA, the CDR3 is TGCGCCAGCAGTGTCGGACAGGGGGAGAATTCACCCCTCCACTTT. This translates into CASSVGQGENSPLHF.

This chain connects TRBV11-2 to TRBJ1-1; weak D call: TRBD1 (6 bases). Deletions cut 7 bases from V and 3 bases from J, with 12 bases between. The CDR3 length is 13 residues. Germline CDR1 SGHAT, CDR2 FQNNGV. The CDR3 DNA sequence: TGTGCCAGCAACGGGGAGGGGGACACTGAAGCTTTCTTT. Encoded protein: CASNGEGDTEAFF.

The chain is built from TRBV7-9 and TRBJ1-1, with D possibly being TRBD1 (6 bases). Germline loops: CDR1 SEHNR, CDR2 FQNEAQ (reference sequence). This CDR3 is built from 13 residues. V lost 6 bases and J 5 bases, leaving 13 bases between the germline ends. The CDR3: CASSWEGGTEAFF. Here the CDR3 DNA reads TGTGCCAGCAGTTGGGAGGGGGGGACTGAAGCTTTCTTT.

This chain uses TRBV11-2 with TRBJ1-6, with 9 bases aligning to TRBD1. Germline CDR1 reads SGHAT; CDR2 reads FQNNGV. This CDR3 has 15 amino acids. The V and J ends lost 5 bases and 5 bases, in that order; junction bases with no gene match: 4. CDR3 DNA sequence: TGTGCCAGCAGCCCCGGGACAGGGAATAATTCACCCCTCCACTTT. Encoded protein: CASSPGTGNNSPLHF.

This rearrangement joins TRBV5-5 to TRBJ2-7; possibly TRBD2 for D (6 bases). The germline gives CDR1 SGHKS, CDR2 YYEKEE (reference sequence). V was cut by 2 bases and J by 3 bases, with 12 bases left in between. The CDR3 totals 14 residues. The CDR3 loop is CASSFRDSNYEQYV. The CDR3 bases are TGTGCCAGCAGCTTCCGGGACTCAAACTACGAGCAGTACGTC.